Sequencing of this T cell receptor (beta chain) was carried out in a study of cytomegalovirus exposure and HLA in healthy donors. Whereas donors were nominally healthy upon sampling, unrecorded immune exposures were probable. The PCR had 60 Vbeta and 13 Jbeta primers. Produced via immunoSEQ multiplex PCR; TCRdb's table is partial and in-frame only. The table lists about 69,000 clones, around 70% of them singletons. A note on this clone: Its antigen remains unidentified.

Study-level points and caveats: The productive fraction for most TCR beta V segments was about 87% or about 30% in an earlier analysis. Fewer N-insertions than the roughly 630-donor mean were reportedly shown by an Asian-associated ancestry cluster in a later analysis.

The CDR3 consists of 11 residues. The V end was cut by 7 bases, the J end by 7 bases, with 11 bases between. In germline, CDR1 is SQVTM, CDR2 ANQGSEA. The clonotype was recovered from a woman aged 25 to 39 in good health and CMV-seropositive. The sample consisted of PBMCs. V usage is TRBV29-1 and J usage is TRBJ1-5; D might be TRBD1 (5 bases). CDR3 DNA sequence: TGCAGCGCAGGGCTTGACCAGCCCCAGCATTTT. It codes for CSAGLDQPQHF.